This T cell receptor (beta chain) was identified during a study of T-cell reconstitution after alpha-beta-depleted transplantation in children. The CDR3 loop spans 16 amino acids. Germline assignment: CDR1 DFQATT and CDR2 SNEGSKA (reference sequence). V was clipped by 5 bases and J by 3 bases, with 20 bases between them. Unique molecular identifiers were incorporated during preparation of the TCRbeta library. TCRdb re-derived calls from the PCR reads in MiXCR, one entry per CDR3 protein. The table shows over 200,000 distinct CDR3 sequences, with 8.5% to 10% occurring only once. At least ten counts were recorded for this clonotype.

This chain joins TRBV20-1 and TRBJ2-1; tentatively, D is TRBD2 (6 bases). Source: PBMCs from the stem cell graft donor, taken from the stem cell graft. This TCR came from a human donor who donated a stem cell graft to a child with acute lymphoblastic leukemia. Here the CDR3 reads CSAWATGTLNYNEQFF. The CDR3 coding sequence is TGCAGTGCTTGGGCTACCGGGACTCTTAACTACAATGAGCAGTTCTTC.